Listed below are T cell receptor beta chains from one sample, sequenced in a study of Ad26.COV2.S vaccination and SARS-CoV-2 variants. The protocol was immunoSEQ multiplex PCR, while the TCRdb copy is restricted to in-frame clones and leaves out a portion. The sample has some 45,000 clones; 83% are singletons. Material: peripheral blood, obtained after recovery from COVID-19. The receptors shown here come from a human donor who had recovered from COVID-19. Both conserved end residues are part of each CDR3. The D gene is left open where the match is weak. Clone size is shown for a subset of rows, as once, few, many or a class of expanded clone.

cdr3_aa cdr3_nt d_call j_call cdr3_length v_call clone_size
CASSLHGEGYTF TGTGCCAGCAGCCTCCACGGGGAAGGCTACACCTTC . TRBJ1-2 12 TRBV7-9 .
CASSGVDQPQHF TGTGCCAGCAGTGGAGTGGATCAGCCCCAGCATTTT . TRBJ1-5 12 TRBV28 once
CASSPRTGNTEAFF TGTGCCAGCAGCCCTCGGACAGGAAACACTGAAGCTTTCTTT . TRBJ1-1 14 TRBV21-1 .
CASSEGIAASTNEKLFF TGTGCCAGCAGTGAAGGAATTGCCGCATCAACTAATGAAAAACTGTTTTTT . TRBJ1-4 17 TRBV6-1 .
CASSQGQAPYEQYF TGTGCCAGCAGCCAAGGACAAGCGCCTTACGAGCAGTACTTC . TRBJ2-7 14 TRBV3-1/TRBV3-2 once
CASSPGGGRTDTQYF TGTGCCAGCTCACCGGGAGGGGGACGCACAGATACGCAGTATTTT . TRBJ2-3 15 TRBV18 .
CAWSPPPTSGGTQFF TGTGCCTGGAGTCCCCCCCCTACTAGCGGAGGGACCCAGTTCTTC TRBD2 TRBJ2-1 15 TRBV30 .
CASSVGGLDFNQPQHF TGTGCCAGCAGCGTGGGGGGACTCGACTTTAATCAGCCCCAGCATTTT . TRBJ1-5 16 TRBV9 .
CASSRGNTEAFF TGCGCCAGCAGTCGTGGGAACACTGAAGCTTTCTTT . TRBJ1-1 12 TRBV10-1 .
CASRGESEKLFF TGTGCCAGCAGAGGAGAAAGCGAAAAACTGTTTTTT . TRBJ1-4 12 TRBV27 .